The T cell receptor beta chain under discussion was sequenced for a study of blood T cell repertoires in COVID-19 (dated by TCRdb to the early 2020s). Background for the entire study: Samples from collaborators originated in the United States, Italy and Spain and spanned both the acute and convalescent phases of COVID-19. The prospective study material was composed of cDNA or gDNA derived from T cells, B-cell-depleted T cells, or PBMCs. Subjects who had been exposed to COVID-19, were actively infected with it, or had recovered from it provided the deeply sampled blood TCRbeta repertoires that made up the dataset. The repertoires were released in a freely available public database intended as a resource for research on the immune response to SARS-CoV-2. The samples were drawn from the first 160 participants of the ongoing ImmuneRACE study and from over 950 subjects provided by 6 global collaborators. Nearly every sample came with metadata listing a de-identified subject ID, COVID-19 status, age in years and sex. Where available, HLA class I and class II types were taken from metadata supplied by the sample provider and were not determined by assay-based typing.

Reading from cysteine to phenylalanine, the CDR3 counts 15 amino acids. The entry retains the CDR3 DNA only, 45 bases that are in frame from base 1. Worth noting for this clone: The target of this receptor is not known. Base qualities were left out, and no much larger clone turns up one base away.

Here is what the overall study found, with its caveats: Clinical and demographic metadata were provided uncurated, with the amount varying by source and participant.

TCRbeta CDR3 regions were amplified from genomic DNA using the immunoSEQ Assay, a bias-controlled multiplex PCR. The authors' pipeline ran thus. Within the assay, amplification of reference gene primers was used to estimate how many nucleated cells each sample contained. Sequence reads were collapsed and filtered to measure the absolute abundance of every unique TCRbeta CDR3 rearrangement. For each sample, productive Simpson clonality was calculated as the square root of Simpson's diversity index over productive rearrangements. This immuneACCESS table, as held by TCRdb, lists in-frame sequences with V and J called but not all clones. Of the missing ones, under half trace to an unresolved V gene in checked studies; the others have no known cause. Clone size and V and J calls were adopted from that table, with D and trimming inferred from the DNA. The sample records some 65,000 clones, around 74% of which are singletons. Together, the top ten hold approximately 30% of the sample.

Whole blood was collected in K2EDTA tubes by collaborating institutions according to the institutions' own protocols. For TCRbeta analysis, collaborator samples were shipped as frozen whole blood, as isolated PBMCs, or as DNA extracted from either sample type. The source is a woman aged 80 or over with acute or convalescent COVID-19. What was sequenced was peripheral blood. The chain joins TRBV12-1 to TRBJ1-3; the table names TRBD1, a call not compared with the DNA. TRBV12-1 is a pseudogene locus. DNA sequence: TGTGCCAGCAGCTTTGAAACATTCCAAGGAAACACCATATATTTT. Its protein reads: CASSFETFQGNTIYF.